The following is a T cell receptor beta chain sequence with its context. Its antigen remains unknown. CDR1 is SGHDN, CDR2 FVKESK, per germline. V lost 5 bases, J lost 0 bases, and 10 bases lay in between. The CDR3 length is 15 residues. Using immunoSEQ multiplex PCR, the repertoire was profiled, and TCRdb retains in-frame clones only, with some absent. There are roughly 180,000 clones in the sample; approximately 94% occur only once, and around 1.6% lies in the top ten. The source of the sample is a study of T cell responses to AZD1222 COVID-19 vaccine. General study points: After the peak T cell response, and only then, were repertoires sampled. Possibly, clonal diversity was underestimated; donors were largely white British and included more females.

Sequencing used peripheral blood, obtained 28 days after the second AZD1222 dose. The J gene is TRBJ1-4, the V gene TRBV14, with D unclear. The TCR originated in an adult who received the AZD1222 COVID-19 vaccine. The DNA of the CDR3 is TGTGCCAGCAGCACTCTAGGAGCAACTAATGAAAAACTGTTTTTT. This translates into CASSTLGATNEKLFF.